Described below is a single TCR beta chain sequence and its context. What it binds is not known. Germline CDR1 is SQVTM and CDR2 is ANQGSEA. With 7 bases removed from V and 5 bases from J, the gap between germline ends came to 11 bases. The CDR3 sequence is 11 residues long. The data originate from a study of cytomegalovirus exposure and HLA in healthy donors. Regarding the study as a whole: Most TCRs appeared rarely, but some public TCRs recurred in many donors. According to reports, the classifier identified cytomegalovirus status with high specificity and sensitivity. V- and J-gene trimming in TCR beta was tied to a missense DCLRE1C variant by an analysis performed later. It is likely that the observed cluster of highly shared sequence variants was a sequencing artifact.

Primers: 60 Vbeta forward and 13 Jbeta reverse. This table comes from immunoSEQ multiplex PCR, and its TCRdb copy is limited to in-frame clones, with some not included. The sample yields around 150,000 clones, 75% seen once. Sequenced: PBMCs. This chain joins TRBV29-1 and TRBJ1-1; D gene ambiguous. The receptor comes from a woman between 45 and 65 years old in good health and CMV-seropositive. The CDR3 loop is CSGRGGTEAFF. The CDR3, as DNA: TGCAGCGGTCGCGGAGGGACTGAAGCTTTCTTT. The full variable domain, its missing parts supplied by reference TRBV29-1 and TRBJ1-1, is SAVISQKPSRDICQRGTSLTIQCQVDSQVTMMFWYRQQPGQSLTLIATANQGSEATYESGFVIDKFPISRPNLTFSTLTVSNMSPEDSSIYLCSGRGGTEAFFGQGTRLTVV.